These T cell receptor beta chains were read from a single sample in a study of beta chain features in type 1 diabetes. Assay used: immunoSEQ multiplex PCR; TCRdb lists only in-frame clones, some missing. The sample contains around 250,000 clones, roughly 30% of which appear only once. Sequencing was carried out using central memory CD4+ T cells from blood. The source is a man aged 25 to 40 in good health. Each CDR3 is given with its conserved first and last residue. D genes are given only for firm matches. Some rows have no size entry. The others give once, few or many, or a class for an expanded clone.

V	size	D	J	CDR3	DNA
TRBV5-5	.	.	TRBJ2-3	CASSLASGWLSDTQYF	TGTGCCAGCAGCTTGGCGTCAGGGTGGTTGTCAGATACGCAGTATTTT
TRBV10-3	few	.	TRBJ2-1	CAISVGQEGQFF	TGTGCCATCAGTGTAGGGCAGGAGGGGCAGTTCTTC
TRBV15	few	.	TRBJ2-3	CATSRAQPSTDTQYF	TGTGCCACCAGCAGAGCCCAGCCGAGCACAGATACGCAGTATTTT
TRBV7-9	.	.	TRBJ2-3	CASSPLTKWGRADTQYF	TGTGCCAGCAGCCCGTTAACGAAGTGGGGAAGGGCAGATACGCAGTATTTT
TRBV11-2	.	.	TRBJ1-5	CASSLDAKGGQPQHF	TGTGCCAGCAGCTTAGATGCGAAGGGAGGTCAGCCCCAGCATTTT
TRBV6-6	.	.	TRBJ1-2	CASSQLGANYGYTF	TGTGCCAGCAGCCAACTGGGAGCTAACTATGGCTACACCTTC
TRBV30	.	TRBD2	TRBJ2-3	CAWSVPSGGSPDTQYF	TGTGCCTGGAGTGTACCTAGCGGGGGGTCCCCAGATACGCAGTATTTT
TRBV28	.	TRBD2	TRBJ2-5	CASSLLAGQETQYF	TGTGCCAGCAGTTTACTAGCGGGCCAAGAGACCCAGTACTTC
TRBV29-1	many	.	TRBJ2-5	CSVEVAGYETQYF	TGCAGCGTTGAAGTCGCGGGTTACGAGACCCAGTACTTC
TRBV11-3	.	.	TRBJ1-6	CASSLGSPLHF	TGTGCCAGCAGCTTAGGCTCACCCCTCCACTTT
TRBV5-4	.	.	TRBJ2-7	CASSQFGGPYEQYF	TGTGCCAGCAGCCAGTTCGGGGGTCCCTACGAGCAGTACTTC
TRBV7-8	few	.	TRBJ2-1	CASSFPLADEQFF	TGTGCCAGCAGCTTTCCTCTAGCAGATGAGCAGTTCTTC
TRBV29-1	.	TRBD1	TRBJ2-7	CSVEGTGGRYEQYF	TGCAGCGTTGAAGGGACAGGGGGCCGATACGAGCAGTACTTC
TRBV5-1	.	TRBD1	TRBJ1-2	CASSLAEGQNYGYTF	TGCGCCAGCAGCTTGGCCGAGGGACAGAACTATGGCTACACCTTC
TRBV18	once	TRBD1	TRBJ1-2	CASSPQGADYGYTF	TGTGCCAGCTCACCACAGGGGGCCGACTATGGCTACACCTTC
TRBV7-2	.	.	TRBJ2-2	CASSLKGGLNTGELFF	TGTGCCAGCAGCTTAAAGGGAGGTTTGAACACCGGGGAGCTGTTTTTT
TRBV20-1	few	.	TRBJ2-1	CSAWLVHEQFF	TGCAGTGCTTGGCTAGTCCATGAGCAGTTCTTC
TRBV4-3	few	.	TRBJ1-1	CASSQEGGSATAAFF	TGCGCCAGCAGCCAAGAGGGGGGCAGCGCCACGGCAGCTTTCTTT
TRBV25-1	.	TRBD1	TRBJ2-3	CASSDRGQVRDTQYF	TGTGCCAGCAGTGACAGGGGGCAGGTACGAGATACGCAGTATTTT
TRBV5-1	.	.	TRBJ1-1	CASSLVRGTENTEAFF	TGCGCCAGCAGCTTGGTTAGAGGGACGGAGAACACTGAAGCTTTCTTT
TRBV7-9	.	TRBD2	TRBJ2-3	CASSLAGRGDTQYF	TGTGCCAGCAGCTTAGCGGGGAGGGGAGATACGCAGTATTTT
TRBV10-3	.	TRBD2	TRBJ2-1	CAISYGTSAYNEQFF	TGTGCCATCAGCTACGGGACTAGCGCCTACAATGAGCAGTTCTTC
TRBV7-8	few	.	TRBJ2-7	CASSRSEATGSHEQYF	TGTGCCAGCAGCCGAAGCGAAGCGACAGGATCCCACGAGCAGTACTTC
TRBV27	many	.	TRBJ2-1	CASTRGQRYNEQFF	TGTGCCAGCACCCGAGGGCAGCGATACAATGAGCAGTTCTTC
TRBV6-1	once	TRBD1	TRBJ1-2	CASSVRDRHNYGYTF	TGTGCCAGCAGCGTCCGGGACAGACATAACTATGGCTACACCTTC
TRBV2	.	.	TRBJ2-2	CASSEGEAGELFF	TGTGCCAGCAGTGAAGGGGAAGCCGGGGAGCTGTTTTTT
TRBV9	.	.	TRBJ2-1	CASSTGAGDRVTEQFF	TGTGCCAGCAGCACAGGAGCGGGAGACAGGGTCACTGAGCAGTTCTTC
TRBV27	.	.	TRBJ2-7	CASSLMSVGYEQYF	TGTGCCAGCAGCCTCATGAGCGTGGGCTACGAGCAGTACTTC
TRBV6-6	.	.	TRBJ1-5	CASSPTRGGNQPQHF	TGTGCCAGCTCTCCCACCCGGGGCGGCAATCAGCCCCAGCATTTT
TRBV18	many	.	TRBJ2-3	CASSPGLMDTQYF	TGTGCCAGCTCACCTGGGCTTATGGATACGCAGTATTTT
TRBV5-1	.	TRBD1	TRBJ1-1	CASSTGQANTEAFF	TGCGCCAGCAGTACCGGACAGGCGAACACTGAAGCTTTCTTT
TRBV28	few	.	TRBJ2-7	CASSLGLTEYYF	TGTGCCAGCAGTTTAGGCCTGACAGAATATTACTTC
TRBV7-2	.	.	TRBJ1-1	CASSPPFGEITEAFF	TGTGCCAGCAGTCCGCCTTTCGGGGAGATCACTGAAGCTTTCTTT
TRBV13	few	.	TRBJ2-1	CASSPGLSQDNEQFF	TGTGCCAGCAGCCCGGGACTTTCCCAAGACAATGAGCAGTTCTTC
TRBV9	.	.	TRBJ2-1	CASSVGSGGGTSEQFF	TGTGCCAGCAGCGTAGGTAGCGGAGGAGGGACGAGTGAGCAGTTCTTC
TRBV29-1	few	.	TRBJ2-3	CSLARRDTQYF	TGCAGCTTAGCCAGGCGGGATACGCAGTATTTT
TRBV5-1	.	.	TRBJ2-2	CASSGSGQNTGELFF	TGCGCCAGCAGCGGGTCAGGGCAGAACACCGGGGAGCTGTTTTTT
TRBV30	.	.	TRBJ2-3	CAWLLSESSTDTQYF	TGTGCCTGGTTGCTTAGCGAATCTAGCACAGATACGCAGTATTTT
TRBV9	few	.	TRBJ1-1	CASSVAGVPPNTEAFF	TGTGCCAGCAGCGTAGCTGGAGTACCACCAAACACTGAAGCTTTCTTT
TRBV29-1	.	TRBD1	TRBJ1-3	CSVGGTAPGNTIYF	TGCAGCGTTGGAGGGACAGCTCCTGGAAACACCATATATTTT
TRBV19	.	.	TRBJ1-5	CASSLGREGGQPQHF	TGTGCCAGTAGCCTCGGGAGGGAAGGAGGTCAGCCCCAGCATTTT
TRBV27	few	TRBD2	TRBJ2-1	CASSSSRTSGRGNEQFF	TGTGCCAGCAGTTCATCTCGGACTAGCGGGAGGGGCAATGAGCAGTTCTTC
TRBV18	few	.	TRBJ2-1	CASSEDRGGNEQFF	TGTGCCAGCTCAGAGGACCGAGGTGGGAATGAGCAGTTCTTC
TRBV4-2	few	.	TRBJ2-7	CASSQDEESSYEQYF	TGTGCCAGCAGCCAGGATGAGGAAAGTAGCTACGAGCAGTACTTC
TRBV4-1	.	.	TRBJ1-2	CASSPAGDRYGYTF	TGCGCCAGCAGCCCGGCAGGGGATCGGTATGGCTACACCTTC
TRBV2	.	.	TRBJ2-6	CASILQISGANVLTF	TGTGCCAGCATTCTACAGATTTCTGGGGCCAACGTCCTGACTTTC
TRBV20-1	.	.	TRBJ2-3	CSALSTNTQYF	TGCAGTGCTCTATCTACAAATACGCAGTATTTT
TRBV30	few	.	TRBJ2-5	CACSSRPPETQYF	TGTGCCTGCAGCAGCCGGCCCCCAGAGACCCAGTACTTC